This T cell receptor beta chain was captured by sequencing in a study of T cells expressing NK-cell markers. Looking at the study overall: The authors derived TCR beta repertoires from sorted CD3+CD56+NKG2C+, CD3+CD56+NKG2C- and CD3+CD56-NKG2C+ T cells. Within the sequenced cohort of eight donors, seven exhibited HCMV seropositivity and one was seronegative.

Note on this clonotype: Antigen unknown.

Study-wide findings and caveats: Dominant NKG2C+ clonotype frequencies of about 1.0-8% of CD8+ T cells were measured in about 6 donors.

The authors generated TCR beta cDNA through 5'RACE template switching with UMIs. One entry per CDR3 protein, without DNA, is what TCRdb gives after re-calling the 5' RACE reads. The data include about 260,000 distinct CDR3 sequences; the top ten clones carry 0.39%. Germline CDR1 is KGHDR and CDR2 is SFDVKD. The CDR3 has 12 amino acids. The specimen was blood T cells: a sorted CD56 or NKG2C T cell subset, CD4+ or CD8+ T cells, or bulk PBMC T cells (not recorded which). The V call is TRBV24-1, the J call TRBJ1-1; TCRdb's D gene call, TRBD1, goes unchecked for lack of DNA. This receptor was identified in a man between 18 and 29 years old in good health. This chain's CDR3 is CATVDSSGEAFF.